This T cell receptor beta chain was retrieved from a study of regulatory T cells in long-lasting Graves disease. This sample's time point: persistent/refractory GD, antithyroid drugs over 5 years with positive TRAb. Researchers made the TCR library from RNA that was extracted from PBMCs. Remarks on this clonotype: The antigen is not known.

Findings and caveats of the study: TCR diversity was lower in persistent Graves' patients (versus newly diagnosed ones).

The CDR3 totals 13 residues. CDR1 and CDR2 from the germline V gene are DFQATT and SNEGSKA (reference sequence). V was pared by 4 bases and J by 0 bases, with 9 bases between. Arm-PCR of CDR3 regions and iRepertoire HTBI primers were the basis on which TCR beta libraries were built. TCRdb itself ran the multiplex PCR reads through MiXCR, one entry per CDR3 protein. This table has 430,000 or so distinct CDR3 sequences, 21% appearing once. The chain combines TRBV20-1 with TRBJ1-2; no firm D call. The sample here was peripheral blood mononuclear cells (PBMCs), taken when the disease was refractory, from a patient treated with antithyroid drugs. This receptor was obtained from a female donor with Graves disease. The CDR3 DNA sequence: TGCAGTGCTATAGGACGGACTAACTATGGCTACACCTTC. Amino acids: CSAIGRTNYGYTF.